A single sample gave rise to the 5 T cell receptor beta chains below, sequenced in a study of a mutant IDH1 vaccine in newly diagnosed glioma. TCRdb's table, derived via immunoSEQ multiplex PCR, lists solely in-frame clones and lacks some. This table has around 54,000 clones, 80% to 90% appearing once. The time point denotes: baseline, week 1 (first vaccination visit). Sample treatment: pre-vaccination baseline after standard-of-care therapy. Sequenced material: PBMCs, taken from a glioma patient treated with radiotherapy, temozolomide or both. These receptors were obtained from a man between 18 and 35 years old with glioma.

The rearrangement joins TRBV7-8 to TRBJ1-2; 7 nucleotides match TRBD1. Looked up from germline, CDR1 is SGHVS and CDR2 is FQNEAQ. The J segment lost 0 bases and the V segment lost 3 bases, leaving 19 bases of the junction unmatched. The CDR3 spans 20 residues. The CDR3 DNA reads TGTGCCAGCAGCTTCTTCACCCGACAGACAGGGAAGTTTACTAACTATGGCTACACCTTC. Its translation is CASSFFTRQTGKFTNYGYTF.

The chain employs TRBV11-1 and TRBJ1-6; D might be TRBD1 (5 bases). The CDR3 runs 14 residues. The germline V gene has CDR1 SGHAT and CDR2 FQDESV (reference sequence). V lost 5 bases and J lost 5, with 10 bases in between. The CDR3 region has the DNA TGTGCCAGCAGCCCGGGACGGAATAATTCACCCCTCCACTTT. Amino acid sequence: CASSPGRNNSPLHF.

V usage is TRBV2 and J usage is TRBJ2-7, with D uncertain. Germline V gene sequence: CDR1 SNHLY, CDR2 FYNNEI. The length of the CDR3 is 12 residues. Deletions cut 7 bases from V and 2 bases from J, with 9 bases between. CDR3 in amino acids: CASNQRAYEQYF. The DNA for the CDR3 is TGTGCCAGCAACCAAAGAGCCTACGAGCAGTACTTC.

This clone appeared a few times. The chain's CDR3 is CASRRQDDTEAFF. In DNA, the CDR3 is TGTGCCAGCAGACGACAGGACGACACTGAAGCTTTCTTT. The chain couples TRBV5-4 to TRBJ1-1; D possibly corresponds to TRBD1 (6 bases). With 5 bases removed from V and 3 bases from J, the gap between germline ends came to 11 bases. The CDR3 contains 13 residues. Germline CDR1 is SGHNT and CDR2 is YYREEE (reference sequence).

This clone was observed a handful of times. The chain couples TRBV5-6 to TRBJ1-4; D not certain. The CDR3 contains 14 residues. V shed 1 base and J shed 8 bases, with 12 bases lying between them. Germline V gives CDR1 SGHDT, CDR2 YYEEEE. CDR3 loop: CASSLPGMGEKLFF. The CDR3 DNA reads as TGTGCCAGCAGCTTGCCGGGAATGGGGGAAAAACTGTTTTTT.